The sequence of this TCR beta chain was determined in a study of T-cell reconstitution after alpha-beta-depleted transplantation in children. Study-wide points: From surviving recipient T cells and thymic progenitors came the high day-60 TCRbeta diversity observed in some patients. Reportedly, only several hundred clones from non-depleted graft cells drove alpha-beta T-cell counts at about two months. Hyperexpanded clones declined; after one year, newly produced T cells mostly supplied diversity.

Trimming took off 5 bases at V and 4 bases at J, with 13 bases between the two ends. In germline, CDR1 is KGHDR, CDR2 SFDVKD. This CDR3 is built from 14 residues. The authors prepared the TCRbeta library with unique molecular identifiers. TCRdb independently ran MiXCR on the PCR reads; one entry per CDR3 protein. The table includes roughly 490,000 distinct CDR3 sequences, approximately 10% detected once. As to this clonotype: The antigen remains unidentified.

The V call is TRBV24-1, the J call TRBJ1-1, with a weak D call TRBD1 (6 bases). The clonotype originates from a female patient aged 2-10 years who had a stem cell transplant for aplastic anemia, so the T cells may come from the graft donor. The sample here was PBMCs, mostly from graft donor cells, taken 180 days after TCRalphabeta/CD19-depleted stem cell transplant. CDR3 bases: TGTGCCACCAGTGCCCAAGACAGGCCCACTGAAGCTTTCTTT. This encodes CATSAQDRPTEAFF.